The 24 T cell receptor beta chains below were found in one sample sequenced in a study of CD8 T cells in Susac syndrome. Random hexamers primed reverse transcription of roughly 0.45 to 1 ug RNA. TCRdb analysed the immunoSEQ multiplex PCR reads with MiXCR anew, one entry per CDR3 protein. The sample includes 150,000 to 200,000 distinct CDR3 sequences, approximately 92% seen only once; the top ten take more than 0.11%. Sequenced input: CD4+ T cells from PBMCs. These receptors were obtained from a human donor in good health.

The rearrangement uses TRBV29-1 and TRBJ2-5; TRBD1 matches 8 bases. Germline V CDR1 and CDR2: SQVTM, ANQGSEA. J was trimmed by 2 bases and V by 5 bases; bases with no gene match: 1. This CDR3 has 12 amino acids. CDR3 region: CSVHRGQETQYF. CDR3 nucleotides: TGCAGCGTTCACAGGGGGCAAGAGACCCAGTACTTC.

The rearrangement joins TRBV30 to TRBJ1-1; perhaps TRBD1 as D (6 bases). Trimming removed 5 bases at V and 7 bases at J, with 11 bases between. This CDR3 contains 11 residues. Germline CDR1 and CDR2: GTSNPN and SVGIG (reference sequence). CDR3 amino acids: CAWSNRVEAFF. CDR3 nucleotide sequence: TGTGCCTGGTCGAACAGGGTTGAAGCTTTCTTT.

The chain uses TRBV5-1 and TRBJ2-1; the D is unclear. Germline lookup yields CDR1 SGHRS and CDR2 YFSETQ. This CDR3 is built from 11 residues. V shed 4 bases and J shed 8 bases, with 7 bases lying between them. Here the CDR3 DNA reads TGCGCCAGCAGCGTTAGGGATGAGCAGTTCTTC. Residues: CASSVRDEQFF.

The chain links TRBV5-6 to TRBJ1-4; D gene uncertain. This CDR3 contains 18 residues. V gave up 0 bases and J gave up 8 bases, with 23 bases separating them. Germline values: CDR1 SGHDT, CDR2 YYEEEE. Here the CDR3 reads CASSLGGSQALLGEKLFF. CDR3 DNA: TGTGCCAGCAGCTTGGGAGGGTCACAAGCCCTGCTTGGGGAAAAACTGTTTTTT.

The V gene is TRBV6-1, the J gene TRBJ2-2, with unresolved D. Trimming shortened V by 3 bases and J by 2 bases, and 7 bases separated the two germline ends. Germline assignment: CDR1 MNHNS and CDR2 SASEGT. CDR3 length: 14 residues. CDR3: CASSEGPNTGELFF. CDR3 DNA sequence: TGTGCCAGCAGTGAGGGCCCTAACACCGGGGAGCTGTTTTTT.

The chain carries TRBV27 and TRBJ1-5, with unresolved D. CDR1 MNHEY and CDR2 SMNVEV come from the germline V gene (reference sequence). V lost 6 bases and J 7 bases, leaving 22 bases between the germline ends. The CDR3 is 16 amino acids. CDR3 residues: CASRVHGMGEGQPQHF. CDR3 DNA: TGTGCCAGCAGGGTCCATGGGATGGGAGAAGGGCAGCCCCAGCATTTT.

The CDR3 here is CASGTPQRVYEQYF. CDR3 sequence (DNA): TGTGCTAGTGGTACGCCCCAAAGAGTCTACGAGCAGTACTTC. This chain joins TRBV12-5 and TRBJ2-5; D gene unclear. The better agreement between TRBJ2-7 and the DNA end casts doubt on the J call. The V gene's germline CDR1 is LGHNT and CDR2 FRNRAP. The length of the CDR3 is 14 residues.

The rearrangement uses TRBV27 and TRBJ2-4; 10 bases map to TRBD2. Germline V gene data show CDR1 as MNHEY and CDR2 as SMNVEV (reference sequence). The CDR3 consists of 17 residues. The V and J ends lost 5 bases and 1 base, in that order; junction bases with no gene match: 8. The CDR3 region is CASSLYSGGVAKNIQYF. CDR3 sequence (DNA): TGTGCCAGCAGTCTTTACAGCGGGGGGGTGGCCAAAAACATTCAGTACTTC.

A single count supports this clonotype. This sequence joins TRBV2 and TRBJ2-7, with TRBD1 identical over 9 bases. The V and J ends lost 7 bases and 8 bases, in that order; junction bases with no gene match: 6. Germline loops: CDR1 SNHLY, CDR2 FYNNEI. This CDR3 spans 12 amino acids. CDR3 sequence reads: CASKGQGPKQYF. The CDR3 DNA reads as TGTGCCAGCAAGGGACAGGGACCCAAGCAGTACTTC.

The chain joins TRBV19 to TRBJ2-2; D might be TRBD2 (5 bases). Trimming removed 9 bases from V and 1 base from J, with 18 bases in between. The CDR3 totals 16 residues. Germline V gene data show CDR1 as LNHDA and CDR2 as SQIVND (reference sequence). DNA of the CDR3: TGTGCCAGCAAGTATGGGTCGGGGATGAACACCGGGGAGCTGTTTTTT. Translation gives CASKYGSGMNTGELFF.

The V call is TRBV18, the J call TRBJ1-1; D possibly corresponds to TRBD1 (5 bases). This CDR3 has 14 residues. Germline V lookup: CDR1 KGHSH, CDR2 LQKENI. The V and J ends lost 3 bases and 4 bases respectively, with 12 bases between them. The CDR3 sequence: CASSPGTRGTEAFF. CDR3 nucleotide sequence: TGTGCCAGCTCACCGGGAACAAGGGGCACTGAAGCTTTCTTT.

The J gene is TRBJ2-3, the V gene TRBV7-3; no clear D. This CDR3 is 13 amino acids long. Trimming pared 5 bases from V and 5 bases from J, leaving 11 bases between. Per germline, CDR1 SGHTA and CDR2 FQGTGA. This CDR3 is CASSQELVDTQYF. CDR3 nucleotide sequence: TGTGCCAGCAGCCAGGAGCTGGTAGATACGCAGTATTTT.

Written as DNA, the CDR3 is TGTGCCAGCAGCTCCGGAGCCCCTAATGAAAAACTGTTTTTT. Protein product: CASSSGAPNEKLFF. The chain uses TRBV7-6 and TRBJ1-4; D remains unclear. CDR1 is SGHVS, CDR2 FNYEAQ, per germline. V shed 4 bases and J shed 3 bases, with 9 bases lying between them. This CDR3 region has 14 residues.

The rearrangement links TRBV29-1 to TRBJ1-2, with TRBD1 matching over 7 bases. V gave up 7 bases and J gave up 6 bases; unmatched junction bases: 5. This CDR3 is built from 11 residues. Germline V lookup: CDR1 SQVTM, CDR2 ANQGSEA. Written as DNA, the CDR3 is TGCAGCGCACAGGGACAGCATGGCTACACCTTC. Translating it yields CSAQGQHGYTF.

CDR3 sequence reads: CASSLTATYEQYF. CDR3 DNA sequence: TGTGCCAGCAGTTTAACCGCTACCTACGAGCAGTACTTC. J is TRBJ2-7 and V is TRBV12-3 or TRBV12-4, with D unresolved. This CDR3 has 13 amino acids. V lost 2 bases, J lost 2 bases, and 7 bases lay in between.

The J gene is TRBJ1-2, the V gene TRBV19; no clear D gene. This CDR3 spans 11 amino acids. V lost 4 bases to trimming and J lost 4 bases, with 4 bases between them. Germline V lookup: CDR1 LNHDA, CDR2 SQIVND (reference sequence). CDR3 loop: CASSKSYGYTF. The DNA of the CDR3 is TGTGCCAGTAGTAAGAGCTATGGCTACACCTTC.

Only one count was recorded for this clonotype. The V gene is TRBV15, the J gene TRBJ2-4; 11 nucleotides line up with TRBD1. With V trimmed by 2 bases and J by 8 bases, 5 bases remained unmatched. Germline V gene data show CDR1 as LNHNV and CDR2 as YYDKDF (reference sequence). The CDR3 sequence is 15 residues long. CDR3: CATSRTGTGGHIQYF. The DNA for the CDR3 is TGTGCCACCAGCAGAACCGGGACAGGGGGGCACATTCAGTACTTC.

The gene calls are TRBV18 and TRBJ2-1, with D uncertain. This CDR3 comprises 14 residues. The germline V gene encodes CDR1 KGHSH and CDR2 LQKENI. Trimming stripped 3 bases from V and 2 bases from J, with 8 bases between. This CDR3 is CASSPGLAYNEQFF. DNA of the CDR3: TGTGCCAGCTCACCGGGTCTTGCCTACAATGAGCAGTTCTTC.

This clonotype was detected only once. The chain couples TRBV5-1 to TRBJ2-2; 9 nucleotides align to TRBD1. CDR1 is SGHRS and CDR2 is YFSETQ in the germline V gene. This CDR3 comprises 15 residues. The junction had 2 bases not matched to a gene; V was cut back by 3 bases and J by 2 bases. CDR3 protein: CASSWGQGNTGELFF. The CDR3 nucleotides read TGCGCCAGCAGCTGGGGACAGGGAAACACCGGGGAGCTGTTTTTT. The complete variable domain, with remaining parts taken from reference TRBV5-1 and TRBJ2-2, reads KAGVTQTPRYLIKTRGQQVTLSCSPISGHRSVSWYQQTPGQGLQFLFEYFSETQRNKGNFPGRFSGRQFSNSRSEMNVSTLELGDSALYLCASSWGQGNTGELFFGEGSRLTVL.

V is TRBV19 and J is TRBJ2-4; 8 bases map to TRBD2. CDR3 length equals 18 residues. Germline assignment: CDR1 LNHDA and CDR2 SQIVND (reference sequence). V gave up 5 bases and J gave up 1 base; unmatched junction bases: 13. CDR3 residues: CASSGDGGAYRAKNIQYF. CDR3 sequence (DNA): TGTGCCAGTAGTGGGGACGGGGGGGCATATAGGGCCAAAAACATTCAGTACTTC. The whole variable domain, filled in from reference TRBV19 and TRBJ2-4, reads DGGITQSPKYLFRKEGQNVTLSCEQNLNHDAMYWYRQDPGQGLRLIYYSQIVNDFQKGDIAEGYSVSREKKESFPLTVTSAQKNPTAFYLCASSGDGGAYRAKNIQYFGAGTRLSVL.

The chain couples TRBV9 to TRBJ2-6; 10 nucleotides line up with TRBD1. Per the germline V gene, CDR1 is SGDLS and CDR2 is YYNGEE. The CDR3 runs to 17 residues. V lost 4 bases, J lost 4 bases, and 8 bases stayed unmatched. CDR3 sequence (DNA): TGTGCCAGCAGCCCTCGACAGGGGGCCACGGGGGCCAACGTCCTGACTTTC. Protein product: CASSPRQGATGANVLTF.

The rearrangement uses TRBV9 and TRBJ2-1; the D gene is possibly TRBD2 (7 bases). Germline V gene data show CDR1 as SGDLS and CDR2 as YYNGEE. The CDR3 consists of 13 residues. Trimming cost V 0 bases and J 7 bases, with 8 bases left between them. The CDR3 protein is CASSVEGGNEQFF. The DNA for the CDR3 is TGTGCCAGCAGCGTAGAGGGGGGGAATGAGCAGTTCTTC.

This sequence joins TRBV4-2 and TRBJ2-7; D is perhaps TRBD2 (6 bases). Trimming took 0 bases from V and 0 from J, leaving 9 bases between them. Germline V gene sequence: CDR1 LGHNA, CDR2 YNFKEQ. The CDR3 contains 15 residues. In DNA form, the CDR3 reads TGTGCCAGCAGCCAAGATGGAGGGGTCTCCTACGAGCAGTACTTC. This translates into CASSQDGGVSYEQYF.

The chain has TRBV18 and TRBJ1-1; tentatively, D is TRBD1 (6 bases). V was pared by 3 bases and J by 3 bases, with 11 bases between. The CDR3 loop spans 14 amino acids. Germline CDR1 is KGHSH and CDR2 is LQKENI. CDR3 region: CASSPQDSDTEAFF. CDR3 coding DNA: TGTGCCAGCTCACCTCAGGACAGTGACACTGAAGCTTTCTTT.